This T cell receptor beta chain comes out of a study of T cell repertoires in cytomegalovirus infection (dated by TCRdb to the late 2010s). For context, the study as a whole: Alongside well-studied HLA-B-restricted epitopes, the peptide stimulations were aimed at recently identified HLA-C-restricted CMV epitopes, whose presentation resists viral immunomodulation. Donor HLA type was relevant to the analysis, as public TCR beta signatures indicated carriage of CMV infection together with the matching HLA type.

Cut back by 4 bases and 0 bases, the V and J ends lie 9 bases apart. The CDR3, from cysteine to phenylalanine, totals 14 residues. Here the CDR3 DNA is all that survives: 42 bases in frame from base 1. The germline V gene provides CDR1 LGHNA and CDR2 YSLEER. TCRdb names Illumina HiSeq 1500 as the instrument used. In-frame beta chains were kept once TCRdb had trimmed the public reads at Q25 with fastp and called clones with MiXCR. Rows matching on CDR3 protein sequence are summarized as one entry with the most common DNA and genes. The table for this sample lists more than 300,000 distinct CDR3 sequences; about 34% of them were counted only once. 13% of the sample is in the top ten clones. According to the study, the label for this sample's treatment or condition signals: in vitro stimulation with specific CMV peptide epitopes to enrich CMV-specific T cells. Findings and caveats that apply to the study as a whole: In both this cohort and an independent cohort of several hundred donors, the cumulative frequency of public TCR beta family members distinguished carriers of CMV infection plus the relevant HLA type. The ex vivo response was dominated by HLA-C-restricted CMV-specific TCR beta clonotypes, and the single most frequent clonotype in two of eight donors was supplied by these HLA-C-restricted clonotypes.

In the case of this clonotype: What antigen it recognizes has not been identified. No quality values exist for individual bases; no much larger clone is one base distant.

This receptor was identified in a human donor in good health (CMV status not recorded). Some clones in this sample may be carry-over from other donors' samples. The rearranged chain carries TRBV4-3 and TRBJ1-1; a weak D assignment points to TRBD1 (5 bases agree). The input for sequencing was cultured PBMCs, taken from culture after CMV antigen stimulation. The nucleotides are TGCGCCAGCAGCCCGACAGTTATGAACACTGAAGCTTTCTTT. Protein translation: CASSPTVMNTEAFF.